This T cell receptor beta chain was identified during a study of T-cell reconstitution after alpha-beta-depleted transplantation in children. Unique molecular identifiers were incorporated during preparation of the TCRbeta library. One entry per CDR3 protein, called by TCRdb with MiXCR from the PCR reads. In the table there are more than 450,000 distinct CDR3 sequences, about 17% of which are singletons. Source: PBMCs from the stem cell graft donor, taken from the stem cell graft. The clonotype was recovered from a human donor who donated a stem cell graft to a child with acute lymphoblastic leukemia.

DNA of the CDR3: TGCGCCAGCAGCTACGAGGCGGGGAGGATCGGGCCCCAGCATTTT. Protein product: CASSYEAGRIGPQHF. This chain connects TRBV4-1 to TRBJ1-5; no definite D call. The V gene lost 5 bases and the J gene lost 9 bases, with 20 bases spanning the gap. The CDR3 is 15 residues long. CDR1 MGHRA and CDR2 YSYEKL come from the germline V gene.